This T cell receptor (beta chain) was captured by sequencing in a study of T cell changes during pregnancy in multiple sclerosis. Profiling relied on immunoSEQ multiplex PCR, and the TCRdb table lists in-frame clones only, not all of them. This table has about 61,000 clones, just under 90% appearing once. The CDR3 runs to 16 residues. With 2 bases clipped from V and 4 bases from J, the junction kept 7 bases outside the gene matches. Germline V lookup: CDR1 SGHTA, CDR2 FQGNSA. This sample comprised peripheral blood, obtained in the first trimester of pregnancy. This receptor was taken from a female donor in good health, enrolled as a control in a pregnancy study. The gene calls are TRBV7-2 and TRBJ1-3; 8 bases map to TRBD1. CDR3 in DNA: TGTGCCAGCAGCTTATTCGACAGGGGAGCGGGAAACACCATATATTTT. Translated, it gives CASSLFDRGAGNTIYF.